Each of the 6 T cell receptor beta chains below was sequenced from the same sample in a study of T-cell reconstitution after alpha-beta-depleted transplantation in children. The library targeted TCRbeta and was prepared with unique molecular identifiers. TCRdb used MiXCR to reprocess the PCR reads, holding one entry per CDR3 protein. The sample shows around 600,000 distinct CDR3 sequences, about 10% of them seen only once. The specimen comprised PBMCs from the stem cell graft donor, sampled from the stem cell graft. All receptors derive from a human donor who donated a stem cell graft to a child with acute myeloid leukemia.

This clonotype was recorded a few times. The V gene is TRBV3-1, the J gene TRBJ2-1, with 11 nucleotides matching TRBD2. The CDR3 totals 16 residues. The germline V gene encodes CDR1 LGHDT and CDR2 YNNKEL (reference sequence). V shed 2 bases and J 7 bases; nucleotides not matched to a gene: 7. CDR3 sequence (DNA): TGTGCCAGCAGCCAACGGAGACTAGCGGGATCTAATGAGCAGTTCTTC. Amino acids: CASSQRRLAGSNEQFF.

This clonotype has only a few counts. The rearrangement links TRBV28 to TRBJ2-7; TRBD1 aligns across 7 bases. Germline CDR1 is MDHEN and CDR2 is SYDVKM. The CDR3 is 15 residues long. With 8 bases clipped from V and 0 bases from J, the junction kept 10 bases outside the gene matches. For the CDR3, the DNA is TGTGCCAGCCAGGCCTCGGGACAGCGCTCCTACGAGCAGTACTTC. Protein sequence: CASQASGQRSYEQYF.

The chain couples TRBV14 to TRBJ2-5; D could derive from TRBD1 or TRBD2 (5 bases each). The CDR3 length is 15 residues. The V end lost 3 bases, the J end lost 3 bases, and 14 bases lay between the germline ends. The germline V gene encodes CDR1 SGHDN and CDR2 FVKESK. The CDR3 coding sequence is TGTGCCAGCAGCCACGGGGACCGTCAAAAAGAGACCCAGTACTTC. This sequence encodes CASSHGDRQKETQYF.

The CDR3 reads CASSQGGGTSGTLQETQYF. In nucleotides, the CDR3 is TGCGCCAGCAGCCAAGGAGGTGGGACTAGCGGAACCTTACAAGAGACCCAGTACTTC. The rearrangement links TRBV4-3 to TRBJ2-5, with 11 bases matching TRBD2. The CDR3 runs to 19 residues. The germline V gene encodes CDR1 LGHNA and CDR2 YSLEER. J lost 2 bases, V lost 1 base, and 12 bases had no gene match.

A few counts support this clonotype. The V and J genes are TRBV20-1 and TRBJ1-1; a weak D match, TRBD1 (5 bases). Germline CDR1 reads DFQATT; CDR2 reads SNEGSKA (reference sequence). This CDR3 spans 12 amino acids. The ends were cut back, 3 bases at V and 5 bases at J, with 10 bases in the middle. The CDR3 loop reads CSARVQGTEAFF. The CDR3 DNA is TGCAGTGCTAGGGTCCAGGGAACTGAAGCTTTCTTT.

This clonotype was recorded many times. The CDR3 protein is CASTLWQGGTGELFF. The CDR3 coding sequence is TGTGCCAGCACCCTATGGCAGGGGGGCACCGGGGAGCTGTTTTTT. V and J are TRBV11-2 and TRBJ2-2; weak D call: TRBD1 (7 bases). Germline V CDR1 and CDR2: SGHAT, FQNNGV. V was cut by 7 bases and J by 4 bases, with 16 bases left in between. This CDR3 region has 15 residues.